The rows below give T cell receptor beta chains drawn from one sample of a study of T cell repertoires in cytomegalovirus infection. These TCRs' antigens remain unknown. MiXCR, run by TCRdb on the reads, gives a single entry per CDR3 protein. The table has 900,000 to 950,000 distinct CDR3 sequences, about 33% seen once. This specimen was cultured CD8+ T cells from PBMCs, taken from culture after CMV antigen stimulation. The receptor source for this set is a human donor in good health (CMV status not recorded). Some clones in this sample may be carry-over from other donors' samples. CDR3s include the opening cysteine and the closing phenylalanine or tryptophan. The order of the fields is CDR3 DNA, CDR3 protein, clone size, D gene, J gene, V gene. A D gene is named only where the DNA matches it firmly. Expanded clones are given a class, and other clones once, few, many or no size at all.

TGTGCCAGCAATCCCCGGTCCTCCTACAATGAGCAGTTCTTC	CASNPRSSYNEQFF	few	.	TRBJ2-1	TRBV6-2/TRBV6-3
TGTGCCAGCAGGGATCAACAGCGGGGGGTGTACACAGATACGCAGTATTTT	CASRDQQRGVYTDTQYF	.	TRBD2	TRBJ2-3	TRBV7-8
TGTGCCAGCAGCAACGACAGGGGGAATCACTGGGGCACTGAAGCTTTCTTT	CASSNDRGNHWGTEAFF	many	TRBD1	TRBJ1-1	TRBV7-9
TGTGCCAGCAGTCACAGGGAGGTTGAGCAGTTCTTC	CASSHREVEQFF	.	.	TRBJ2-1	TRBV7-9
TGCGCCAGCAGCCCTATTACGACGACAGTATACGAGCAGTACTTC	CASSPITTTVYEQYF	few	.	TRBJ2-7	TRBV5-1
TGTGCCAGCAGCACCGGCAAAGGGAAGGATACGCAGTATTTT	CASSTGKGKDTQYF	.	.	TRBJ2-3	TRBV28
TGTGCCAGCAGGCTATCCGGGACAGGGGACACAGATACGCAGCATTTT	CASRLSGTGDTDTQHF	.	TRBD1	TRBJ1-5	TRBV27
TGTGCCAGTAGGGACGGGGGGGCCCCAGATACGCAGTATTTT	CASRDGGAPDTQYF	few	TRBD2	TRBJ2-3	TRBV19
TGCAGCGTTGAGCCGACAGGGAACTATGGCTACACCTTC	CSVEPTGNYGYTF	.	TRBD1	TRBJ1-2	TRBV29-1
TGTGCCAGCTCACCACCCCCTTGGGATATAGGCAACTATGGCTACACCTTC	CASSPPPWDIGNYGYTF	.	.	TRBJ1-2	TRBV18
TGTGCCACCGAGCCGGGCAGCAACTACGAGCAGTACTTC	CATEPGSNYEQYF	.	.	TRBJ2-7	TRBV10-3
TGTGCCAGCAGTTTCGGGACATTGAGTAATCAGCCCCAGCATTTT	CASSFGTLSNQPQHF	few	.	TRBJ1-5	TRBV6-2/TRBV6-3
TGTGCCAGCAGCCCCCTGTTCGATGAGCAGTTCTTC	CASSPLFDEQFF	.	.	TRBJ2-1	TRBV6-2/TRBV6-3
TGTGCCAGCAGTTACTACAGGACAGCCCATAGCACAGATACGCAGTATTTT	CASSYYRTAHSTDTQYF	.	.	TRBJ2-3	TRBV6-6
TGTGCCAGCAGCCGGGACTACCCCTACAATGAGCAGTTCTTC	CASSRDYPYNEQFF	few	TRBD2	TRBJ2-1	TRBV28
TGCGCCAGCAGCCCCTCCGGGGAGGTTAATGAGCAGTTCTTC	CASSPSGEVNEQFF	.	.	TRBJ2-1	TRBV5-1
TGTGCTAGTGGACTTGGTACTTCTAGCGGCACTGAAGCTTTCTTT	CASGLGTSSGTEAFF	few	.	TRBJ1-1	TRBV12-5
TGTGCCAGCGGGACCTGGGATAAGACCCAGTACTTC	CASGTWDKTQYF	once	.	TRBJ2-5	TRBV6-5
TGTGCCAGCAGCCGCTTACAGGGGGGCCCTCAGCCCCAGCATTTT	CASSRLQGGPQPQHF	few	TRBD1	TRBJ1-5	TRBV7-8
TGTGCCAGCGGGGAACCGGCGACGTCCCACGAGCAGTACTTC	CASGEPATSHEQYF	few	.	TRBJ2-7	TRBV28
TGCGCCAGCAGCCAAGATAGCGGGGACTACAATGAGCAGTTCTTC	CASSQDSGDYNEQFF	.	TRBD2	TRBJ2-1	TRBV4-1
TGTGCCAGCAGTCCGGAGACAGGGGAAGAGACCCAGTACTTC	CASSPETGEETQYF	.	TRBD1	TRBJ2-5	TRBV6-2/TRBV6-3
TGTGCTAGCAGCTTGAGGCGGGGGGATGGAGAGACCCAGTACTTC	CASSLRRGDGETQYF	many	TRBD2	TRBJ2-5	TRBV7-7
TGTGCCAGCAGTTACCGAGGGGCGATGAATGAAGCTTTCTTT	CASSYRGAMNEAFF	.	.	TRBJ1-1	TRBV6-8
TGTGCCAGCAGCTTGGCGACAGTCAATGAGCAGTTCTTC	CASSLATVNEQFF	many	.	TRBJ2-1	TRBV7-8
TGCGCCAGCAGCCAAGGATCGGTGGACACCGGGGAGCTGTTTTTT	CASSQGSVDTGELFF	.	.	TRBJ2-2	TRBV4-1
TGTGCCAGCAGCCCCATTGAAAACCCCGGGGAAACTCTCGAGCAGTTCTTC	CASSPIENPGETLEQFF	.	.	TRBJ2-1	TRBV3-1
TGTGCCAGCAGCTTACACCCACAGGGGACAGAAAAAGAAGCTTTCTTT	CASSLHPQGTEKEAFF	few	TRBD1	TRBJ1-1	TRBV7-9
TGTGCCAGCATCGGACTAGCGGGGGGCCACAATGAGCAGTTCTTC	CASIGLAGGHNEQFF	few	TRBD2	TRBJ2-1	TRBV27